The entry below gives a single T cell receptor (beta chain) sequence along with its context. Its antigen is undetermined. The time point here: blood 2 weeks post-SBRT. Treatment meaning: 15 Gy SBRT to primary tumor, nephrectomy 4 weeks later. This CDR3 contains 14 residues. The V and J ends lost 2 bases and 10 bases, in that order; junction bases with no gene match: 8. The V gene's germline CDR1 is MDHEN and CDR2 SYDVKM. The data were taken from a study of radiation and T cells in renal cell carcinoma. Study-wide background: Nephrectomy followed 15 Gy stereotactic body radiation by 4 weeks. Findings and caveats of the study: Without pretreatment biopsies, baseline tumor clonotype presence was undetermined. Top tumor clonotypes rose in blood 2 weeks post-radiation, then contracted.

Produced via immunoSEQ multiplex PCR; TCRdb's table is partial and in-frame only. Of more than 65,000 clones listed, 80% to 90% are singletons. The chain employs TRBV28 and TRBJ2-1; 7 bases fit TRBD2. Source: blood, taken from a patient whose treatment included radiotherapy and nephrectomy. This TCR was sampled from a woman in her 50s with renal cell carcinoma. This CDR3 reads CASSLAGVLNEQFF. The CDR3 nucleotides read TGTGCCAGCAGTTTAGCGGGAGTCCTCAACGAGCAGTTCTTC.